These 9 T cell receptor beta chains were sequenced from one sample in a study of CD8+ T cells in alopecia areata. Investigators isolated RNA and reverse transcribed it into cDNA to act as the sequencing template. Sequencing used immunoSEQ multiplex PCR; TCRdb keeps in-frame clones, though not all of them. Altogether over 200,000 clones are present, roughly 57% being singletons, with the ten largest covering more than 0.4%. Sequencing was performed on CD4+ T cells sorted from blood, taken at week 0. All receptors derive from a human donor with alopecia areata.

A few counts support this clone. J is TRBJ1-6 and V is TRBV7-9, with D possibly matching TRBD1 (5 bases). This CDR3 is 13 amino acids long. The V end was cut by 6 bases, the J end by 10 bases, with 13 bases between. Germline V CDR1 and CDR2: SEHNR, FQNEAQ (reference sequence). Written as DNA, the CDR3 is TGTGCCAGCAGACGGGACCCAATGTCACCCCTCCACTTT. Translation: CASRRDPMSPLHF.

V usage is TRBV7-2 and J usage is TRBJ1-4; D gene uncertain. There are 12 residues in the CDR3. Germline V gives CDR1 SGHTA, CDR2 FQGNSA. Trimming took off 6 bases at V and 0 bases at J, with 2 bases between the two ends. The CDR3 coding sequence is TGTGCCAGCAGTTCAACTAATGAAAAACTGTTTTTT. Its translation: CASSSTNEKLFF.

The chain is built from TRBV19 and TRBJ2-1, with a possible D match to TRBD1 (7 bases). CDR3 length equals 15 residues. The germline V and J ends were trimmed by 6 bases and 8 bases, with 20 bases remaining between them. Germline loops: CDR1 LNHDA, CDR2 SQIVND (reference sequence). CDR3 DNA: TGTGCCAGTAGCGGCGGGACAGCCCAGGGGGATGAGCAGTTCTTC. Protein sequence: CASSGGTAQGDEQFF.

The V call is TRBV6-6, the J call TRBJ2-7, with 7 positions matching TRBD1. This CDR3 is 16 amino acids long. CDR1 and CDR2 from the germline V gene are MNHNY and SVGAGI (reference sequence). V trimming: 6 bases; J trimming: 5 bases; junction bases outside the gene matches: 16. The CDR3 spells CASSPALQGTVHEQYF. The CDR3 coding sequence is TGTGCCAGCAGCCCCGCCTTACAGGGGACGGTCCACGAGCAGTACTTC.

The rearrangement links TRBV19 to TRBJ2-2, with D unresolved. The CDR3 length is 14 residues. Germline CDR1 and CDR2: LNHDA and SQIVND (reference sequence). V lost 7 bases and J 8 bases, leaving 17 bases between the germline ends. This CDR3 reads CASTQSWVLGELFF. The CDR3 region has the DNA TGTGCCAGTACCCAAAGCTGGGTGTTGGGGGAGCTGTTTTTT. Full variable domain (remainder filled in from reference TRBV19 and TRBJ2-2): DGGITQSPKYLFRKEGQNVTLSCEQNLNHDAMYWYRQDPGQGLRLIYYSQIVNDFQKGDIAEGYSVSREKKESFPLTVTSAQKNPTAFYLCASTQSWVLGELFFGEGSRLTVL.

The chain joins TRBV9 to TRBJ2-2; possibly TRBD1 for D (5 bases). Trimming removed 0 bases from V and 3 bases from J, with 12 bases in between. Germline-derived CDR1 and CDR2 are SGDLS and YYNGEE. This CDR3 region has 16 residues. The CDR3 reads CASSVEGQRYTGELFF. CDR3 coding DNA: TGTGCCAGCAGCGTAGAAGGACAACGATACACCGGGGAGCTGTTTTTT.

J is TRBJ1-2 and V is TRBV5-4; 8 nucleotides agree with TRBD1. The ends lost 3 bases at V and 8 bases at J; junction bases unmatched: 9. CDR3 size: 14 residues. The germline V gene encodes CDR1 SGHNT and CDR2 YYREEE (reference sequence). In DNA form, the CDR3 reads TGTGCCAGCAGCTCCTCGGACAGGGCTGTCGGCTACACCTTC. Amino acid sequence: CASSSSDRAVGYTF.

In the case of this clone: The same CDR3 arises from other DNA sequences in this sample as well. The chain joins TRBV30 to TRBJ2-3; D may be TRBD2 (6 bases). CDR1 is GTSNPN, CDR2 SVGIG, per germline (reference sequence). There are 12 residues in the CDR3. Trimming took 1 base from V and 4 from J, leaving 6 bases between them. The CDR3 loop reads CAWSGGADTQYF. CDR3 nucleotide sequence: TGTGCCTGGAGTGGGGGGGCAGATACGCAGTATTTT.

V is TRBV4-1 and J is TRBJ2-5, with D perhaps matching TRBD1 (5 bases). With 1 base removed from V and 1 base from J, the gap between germline ends came to 10 bases. CDR3 length: 15 amino acids. Germline V gene data show CDR1 as MGHRA and CDR2 as YSYEKL. CDR3 nucleotide sequence: TGCGCCAGCAGCCAAGGGGCAGGGATCCAAGAGACCCAGTACTTC. Protein product: CASSQGAGIQETQYF.